Described below is a single T cell receptor (beta chain) sequence and its context. The specificity of this receptor is unknown. Base qualities are not recorded, but no much larger clone differs from it by a single base. V was cut back by 4 bases and J by 4 bases, leaving a gap of 7 bases between them. The CDR3 measures 12 amino acids from cysteine to phenylalanine. Solely the CDR3 DNA is kept, with 36 bases framed from the first base. CDR1 and CDR2, looked up from the germline V gene, are SGHRS and YFSETQ. Only healthy Caucasian donors were included. Three unrelated non-twin adults were additionally sequenced: a male aged 18 to 30, a male aged 50 to 60 and a female aged 50 to 60. Miltenyi CD45RO+ enrichment and human naive T-cell isolation kits were used to isolate memory (CD45RO+) and naive T cells from PBMC. The data originate from a study of identical twins (dated by TCRdb to about 2016). Regarding the study in general: TCR alpha and beta repertoires from monozygotic twins, unrelated adults of various ages and cord blood were deep-sequenced to test whether fetal clonotypes persist. To rule out contamination, replicate twin experiments were performed at different times with different library preparation protocols.

Findings and caveats that apply to the study as a whole: Excess twin sharing in beta out-of-frame sequences was weaker because fewer shared sequences lowered the signal-to-noise ratio. Invariant T cells such as MAIT and iNKT could partly confound zero-insertion analyses, although diverse VJ usage argued against such confounding for most clonotypes. Conclusions relied on cross-sectional statistical analysis, since the same donors could not be followed over many years. Compared with coincidental sharing between unrelated individuals, out-of-frame TCR alpha sequences shared between twins had an excess of sequences with low generation probability. Out-of-frame TCR alpha sharing in monozygotic twins was systematically underestimated by recombination models, whereas sharing between unrelated individuals was in agreement with the recombination models. Fewer insertions were carried by abundant cord blood beta clonotypes, a similar but weaker trend appeared in young adult naive repertoires, and no such trend appeared in memory repertoires.

Libraries were prepared through 5' RACE. These reads were obtained on an Illumina HiSeq 2000. A universal primer binding site was introduced by template switching, and a unique molecular identifier was present in the final cDNA, enabling accurate counting of TCR cDNA molecules. First-strand cDNA for TCR alpha and beta chains was synthesized from specific primers in the conserved constant-segment region. Each cDNA library was double barcoded, with a SMART-Mk sample barcode plus Illumina barcodes, to control for contamination. TruSeq adapter sequences, together with Illumina sample barcodes, were added in two successive PCR steps. Sequencing of the TCR alpha and beta cDNA libraries was done on the Illumina HiSeq platform using custom primers. Turning to the authors' computational methods: MiGEC processed the raw reads to extract unique molecular identifiers, while MiXCR was used to determine the CDR3 positions. For each individual, recombination models were inferred using an EM algorithm with the repgenHMM and IGoR tools. Shared clonotypes were analyzed with the tcR package in R, and sharing was normalized by the product of cloneset sizes. To study raw recombination without the effects of thymic and clonal selection, out-of-frame nonproductive sequences were analyzed. Using fastp trimming at Q25 and MiXCR clonotype assembly, TCRdb reanalyzed the public sequencing data and kept in-frame beta chains. All rows with the same CDR3 protein become a single entry with the most common DNA and genes. In this record, the V and J calls reflect TCRdb's handling and not the investigators' own analysis. The sample table records 450,000 or so distinct CDR3 sequences; 18% of these occur just once. Together, the top ten hold 9.5% to 15% of the sample.

The chain joins TRBV5-1 to TRBJ2-3, with no confident D gene call. This clonotype was obtained from a man in his fifties in good health. What was sequenced was naive T cells sorted from blood. Explained via the paper, the cell subset or site label denotes: cells isolated with a human naive T-cell isolation kit. The CDR3 is CASSHRPDTQYF. The DNA reads as follows: TGCGCCAGCAGCCATAGACCAGATACGCAGTATTTT.